These T cell receptor beta chains were read from a single sample in a study of Graves' ophthalmopathy and Graves' hyperthyroidism. TCRdb ran MiXCR on the multiplex PCR reads and lists one entry per CDR3 protein. The sample holds approximately 700,000 distinct CDR3 sequences; roughly two fifths are singletons and the top ten take 40% to 45%. Sequenced: peripheral blood. The receptor set was obtained from an adult man with Graves' ophthalmopathy. CDR3s include the opening cysteine and the closing phenylalanine or tryptophan. Fields, in order: CDR3 length, J gene, D gene, V gene, clone size, CDR3 protein, CDR3 DNA. The D gene is left open where the match is weak. Only part of the rows carry a size: once, few, many, or a class if the clone is expanded.

length: 15; J: TRBJ2-6; D: .; V: TRBV7-9; size: many; CDR3: CASSLAGAGANVLTF; DNA: TGTGCCAGCAGCTTAGCTGGGGCTGGGGCCAACGTCCTGACTTTC
length: 13; J: TRBJ1-2; D: .; V: TRBV25-1; size: .; CDR3: CASSEFSAGGYTF; DNA: TGTGCCAGCAGTGAATTCTCAGCGGGTGGCTACACCTTC
length: 14; J: TRBJ1-2; D: .; V: TRBV7-9; size: many; CDR3: CASSPPTGWHGYTF; DNA: TGTGCCAGCAGCCCGCCGACGGGGTGGCATGGCTACACCTTC
length: 14; J: TRBJ2-7; D: .; V: TRBV7-9; size: many; CDR3: CASSSSPREYEQYF; DNA: TGTGCCAGCAGCTCCTCACCCAGGGAATACGAGCAGTACTTC
length: 16; J: TRBJ2-3; D: .; V: TRBV24-1; size: .; CDR3: CATSDTGTASTDTQYF; DNA: TGTGCCACCAGTGATACCGGGACGGCTAGCACAGATACGCAGTATTTT
length: 14; J: TRBJ1-3; D: .; V: TRBV7-9; size: .; CDR3: CASSRKGSGNTIYF; DNA: TGTGCCAGCAGCCGAAAGGGCTCTGGAAACACCATATATTTT
length: 14; J: TRBJ1-2; D: TRBD1; V: TRBV29-1; size: .; CDR3: CSVRTGTGIDGYTF; DNA: TGCAGCGTCCGAACCGGGACAGGGATCGATGGCTACACCTTC
length: 12; J: TRBJ1-1; D: .; V: TRBV24-1; size: many; CDR3: CATRGTYTEAFF; DNA: TGTGCCACCCGGGGGACCTACACTGAAGCTTTCTTT
length: 15; J: TRBJ2-5; D: .; V: TRBV7-9; size: .; CDR3: CASSLGGGRLGTQYF; DNA: TGTGCCAGCAGCCTAGGAGGGGGGCGCTTAGGGACCCAGTACTTC
length: 16; J: TRBJ1-6; D: .; V: TRBV20-1; size: .; CDR3: CSARFLGTYNNSPLHF; DNA: TGCAGTGCTAGATTCCTCGGGACATATAATAATTCACCCCTCCACTTT
length: 17; J: TRBJ1-6; D: TRBD1; V: TRBV7-6; size: many; CDR3: CASSQHGLTGVGSPLHF; DNA: TGTGCCAGCAGCCAGCACGGACTAACAGGGGTGGGCTCACCCCTCCACTTT
length: 12; J: TRBJ1-2; D: .; V: TRBV12-3/TRBV12-4; size: few; CDR3: CASSLSPTTHTF; DNA: TGTGCCAGCAGTTTATCCCCTACGACTCACACCTTC
length: 15; J: TRBJ1-3; D: TRBD1; V: TRBV7-9; size: .; CDR3: CAGSPGTGVDGTIYF; DNA: TGTGCCGGCAGCCCCGGGACAGGGGTAGATGGCACCATATATTTT
length: 13; J: TRBJ1-5; D: .; V: TRBV2; size: .; CDR3: CASELLLTSPQHF; DNA: TGTGCCAGCGAACTTCTTTTGACCTCGCCCCAGCATTTT
length: 13; J: TRBJ1-2; D: .; V: TRBV2; size: .; CDR3: CASSAGPGYGYTF; DNA: TGTGCCAGCAGTGCGGGCCCAGGGTATGGCTACACCTTC
length: 13; J: TRBJ2-2; D: .; V: TRBV25-1; size: few; CDR3: CASSYRRTGELFF; DNA: TGTGCCAGCAGTTACCGACGGACCGGGGAGCTGTTTTTT
length: 14; J: TRBJ1-1; D: .; V: TRBV29-1; size: .; CDR3: CSSHGDRMNTEAFF; DNA: TGCAGCAGTCACGGCGACAGAATGAACACTGAAGCTTTCTTT
length: 16; J: TRBJ2-7; D: .; V: TRBV7-2; size: .; CDR3: CASSQRSGGSTYEQYF; DNA: TGCGCCAGCAGCCAACGAAGTGGGGGTAGCACCTACGAGCAGTACTTC
length: 13; J: TRBJ2-7; D: .; V: TRBV25-1; size: .; CDR3: CASIQQQGHEQYF; DNA: TGTGCCTCAATACAACAACAGGGCCACGAGCAGTACTTC
length: 14; J: TRBJ1-2; D: .; V: TRBV9; size: .; CDR3: CASSSNLGLGGYTF; DNA: TGTGCCAGCAGCTCTAATCTCGGGCTTGGCGGCTACACCTTC
length: 14; J: TRBJ2-2; D: .; V: TRBV24-1; size: .; CDR3: CAARRQVNTGELFF; DNA: TGTGCCGCTCGCCGGCAGGTGAACACCGGGGAGCTGTTTTTT
length: 14; J: TRBJ2-5; D: TRBD1; V: TRBV7-2; size: many; CDR3: CASSSSRGQETQYF; DNA: TGTGCCAGCAGCTCAAGCAGGGGGCAAGAGACCCAGTACTTC
length: 14; J: TRBJ2-5; D: .; V: TRBV9; size: few; CDR3: CASSLVGAQETQYF; DNA: TGTGCCAGCAGCCTGGTCGGGGCCCAAGAGACCCAGTACTTC
length: 13; J: TRBJ1-1; D: .; V: TRBV20-1; size: many; CDR3: CSAKDRLNTEAFF; DNA: TGCAGTGCTAAAGACAGACTGAACACTGAAGCTTTCTTT
length: 15; J: TRBJ1-2; D: .; V: TRBV14; size: once; CDR3: CASSHWTEINYGYTF; DNA: TGTGCCAGCAGTCACTGGACAGAAATTAACTATGGCTACACCTTC
length: 12; J: TRBJ1-1; D: .; V: TRBV6-1; size: .; CDR3: CASGQISTVAFF; DNA: TGTGCCAGCGGGCAGATCTCTACGGTGGCTTTCTTT
length: 16; J: TRBJ1-6; D: .; V: TRBV10-2; size: many; CDR3: CASSESGGRYNSPLHF; DNA: TGCGCCAGCAGTGAGTCGGGGGGAAGGTATAATTCACCCCTCCACTTT
length: 14; J: TRBJ1-5; D: .; V: TRBV29-1; size: many; CDR3: CSVEEGEGNQPQHF; DNA: TGCAGCGTTGAAGAGGGTGAGGGCAATCAGCCCCAGCATTTT
length: 14; J: TRBJ2-7; D: .; V: TRBV2; size: .; CDR3: CASRGDGYSYEQYF; DNA: TGTGCCAGCAGGGGGGACGGGTACTCCTACGAGCAGTACTTC
length: 15; J: TRBJ2-6; D: .; V: TRBV25-1; size: .; CDR3: CASREHRAGANVLTF; DNA: TGTGCCAGCAGAGAACACAGGGCTGGGGCCAACGTCCTGACTTTC
length: 13; J: TRBJ1-2; D: TRBD1; V: TRBV29-1; size: .; CDR3: CSVKQGAHYGYTF; DNA: TGCAGCGTAAAACAGGGGGCGCACTATGGCTACACCTTC
length: 14; J: TRBJ1-4; D: .; V: TRBV14; size: .; CDR3: CASSQDGGGGKLFF; DNA: TGTGCCAGCAGCCAAGATGGGGGGGGCGGAAAACTGTTTTTT
length: 17; J: TRBJ1-2; D: .; V: TRBV7-2; size: many; CDR3: CASSLQGDGGGDYGYTF; DNA: TGTGCCAGCAGCTTACAGGGCGATGGGGGCGGGGACTATGGCTACACCTTC
length: 13; J: TRBJ1-1; D: .; V: TRBV25-1; size: .; CDR3: CASLEGGNTEAFF; DNA: TGTGCCAGCCTTGAGGGAGGGAACACTGAAGCTTTCTTT
length: 16; J: TRBJ1-5; D: TRBD1; V: TRBV24-1; size: .; CDR3: CATSDFPETGDQPQHF; DNA: TGTGCCACCAGTGATTTTCCCGAGACAGGGGATCAGCCCCAGCATTTT
length: 16; J: TRBJ2-2; D: .; V: TRBV7-9; size: few; CDR3: CASRSLGTVRTGELFF; DNA: TGTGCCAGCAGATCTCTCGGGACGGTGAGAACCGGGGAGCTGTTTTTT
length: 14; J: TRBJ1-1; D: TRBD1; V: TRBV2; size: once; CDR3: CASRAGQGDTEAFF; DNA: TGTGCCAGCAGGGCGGGACAGGGGGACACTGAAGCTTTCTTT
length: 15; J: TRBJ2-7; D: TRBD1; V: TRBV7-9; size: .; CDR3: CASSPRTGTLYGQYF; DNA: TGCGCCAGCAGCCCGAGGACAGGGACTCTCTACGGGCAGTACTTC
length: 12; J: TRBJ2-7; D: TRBD2; V: TRBV5-1; size: few; CDR3: CASSSGLVEQYF; DNA: TGCGCCAGCAGCTCCGGACTAGTTGAGCAGTACTTC
length: 19; J: TRBJ2-5; D: TRBD2; V: TRBV4-2; size: .; CDR3: CASSQDARGLAGVQETQYF; DNA: TGTGCCAGCAGCCAAGATGCGAGGGGACTAGCGGGAGTTCAAGAGACCCAGTACTTC
length: 15; J: TRBJ1-4; D: TRBD1; V: TRBV7-9; size: many; CDR3: CASSKGTGGNEKLFF; DNA: TGTGCCAGCAGCAAGGGGACAGGGGGTAATGAAAAACTGTTTTTT
length: 15; J: TRBJ2-5; D: TRBD1; V: TRBV5-1; size: few; CDR3: CASSLDRVERETQYF; DNA: TGCGCCAGCAGCCTCGACAGGGTTGAACGAGAGACCCAGTACTTC
length: 12; J: TRBJ2-5; D: TRBD1; V: TRBV18; size: .; CDR3: CASSPGQDRWYF; DNA: TGTGCCAGCTCACCAGGACAGGACAGATGGTACTTC
length: 14; J: TRBJ1-1; D: .; V: TRBV7-2; size: .; CDR3: CASSLRAGKTEAFF; DNA: TGTGCCAGCAGCCTTAGGGCAGGGAAAACTGAAGCTTTCTTT
length: 16; J: TRBJ2-2; D: TRBD1; V: TRBV7-8; size: few; CDR3: CASSLQGTGGPGELFF; DNA: TGTGCCAGCAGCTTACAAGGGACAGGGGGCCCCGGGGAGCTGTTTTTT
length: 15; J: TRBJ2-7; D: .; V: TRBV10-2; size: few; CDR3: CASTRRQADFYEQYF; DNA: TGTGCCAGCACCAGACGACAGGCAGATTTCTACGAGCAGTACTTC
length: 14; J: TRBJ2-2; D: TRBD1; V: TRBV20-1; size: many; CDR3: CSATTGRGTGELFF; DNA: TGCAGTGCGACGACAGGGAGAGGCACCGGGGAGCTGTTTTTT
length: 15; J: TRBJ2-7; D: .; V: TRBV7-9; size: .; CDR3: CASSRIGDTSYEQYF; DNA: TGTGCCAGCAGTCGGATCGGGGACACATCCTACGAGCAGTACTTC